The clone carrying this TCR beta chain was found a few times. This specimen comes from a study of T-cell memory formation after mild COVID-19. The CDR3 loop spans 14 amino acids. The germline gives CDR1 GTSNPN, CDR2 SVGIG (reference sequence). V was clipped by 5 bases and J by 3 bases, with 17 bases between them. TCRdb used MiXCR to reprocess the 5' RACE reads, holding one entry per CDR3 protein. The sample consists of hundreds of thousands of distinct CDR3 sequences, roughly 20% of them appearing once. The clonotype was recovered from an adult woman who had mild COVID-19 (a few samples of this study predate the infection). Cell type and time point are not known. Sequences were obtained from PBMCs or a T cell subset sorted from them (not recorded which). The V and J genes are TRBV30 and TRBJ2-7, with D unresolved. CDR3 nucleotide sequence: TGTGCCTGGTCGGCCTTCTACGACATCTACGAGCAGTACTTC. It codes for CAWSAFYDIYEQYF.